These T cell receptor beta chains were read from a single sample in a study of CD8 T cells in Susac syndrome. From the immunoSEQ multiplex PCR reads, TCRdb called clonotypes with MiXCR, one entry per CDR3 protein. The sample carries 400,000 to 550,000 distinct CDR3 sequences, more than 80% recorded once. The sequencing sample was made of CD8+ T cells from PBMCs. These receptors were taken from a human donor with multiple sclerosis. Each CDR3 is given with its conserved first and last residue. Only some rows state a clone size, as once, few, many or a class for expanded clones.

size	V	J	CDR3
.	TRBV7-8	TRBJ1-2	CASSFLPGGNYGYTF
.	TRBV11-2	TRBJ2-3	CASSSWINRRDPRTDTQYF
.	TRBV14	TRBJ2-1	CASSQDESDEQFF
.	TRBV3-1	TRBJ2-2	CASSQVGGLAGDSTGELFF
few	TRBV30	TRBJ1-6	CAWSVMDTRGSPLHF
.	TRBV6-1	TRBJ1-3	CASSEDPAGVSGNTIYF
.	TRBV27	TRBJ2-7	CASSLGAGGPYEQYF
.	TRBV30	TRBJ2-7	CAWSVGANYEQYF
.	TRBV5-4	TRBJ2-7	CASSGGQGSTYEQYF
.	TRBV5-1	TRBJ2-2	CASSLGGRGTGELFF
.	TRBV5-6	TRBJ2-7	CASSLVQGEQYF
.	TRBV7-9	TRBJ2-7	CARSLATEAHEQYF
.	TRBV5-6	TRBJ2-1	CASSLGGPGEQFF
.	TRBV27	TRBJ1-6	CASSGGGHSPLHF
once	TRBV6-5	TRBJ1-1	CASSYGAAEAFF
.	TRBV29-1	TRBJ2-1	CSVEKGGQEQFF
.	TRBV29-1	TRBJ2-7	CSVEGTSGTYEQYF
.	TRBV7-2	TRBJ2-3	CASSFIGRGEITDTQYF
.	TRBV19	TRBJ2-5	CASWGAGEGGETQYF
.	TRBV12-3/TRBV12-4	TRBJ2-6	CASTLLGGANVLTF
.	TRBV7-6	TRBJ2-7	CASSFRLAASYEQYF
.	TRBV5-6	TRBJ1-4	CASSPGQGARELFF
.	TRBV1	TRBJ1-1	CTSSQNSRINVTGNTEAFF
.	TRBV12-5	TRBJ2-5	CASGFSGQKETQYF
.	TRBV20-1	TRBJ2-1	CSARDSPTGPYNEQFF
.	TRBV4-2	TRBJ1-1	CASSHTGPMNTEAFF
few	TRBV6-1	TRBJ2-7	CASRDRNDPYEQYF
.	TRBV6-5	TRBJ1-1	CASSYRQGATAFF
.	TRBV14	TRBJ2-1	CASSLRRRTYGHDNEQFF
.	TRBV5-4	TRBJ2-1	CASSSSTSSSYNEQFF
few	TRBV18	TRBJ2-5	CASSYLETQYF
.	TRBV12-3/TRBV12-4	TRBJ2-2	CASSFLVPGGRTGELFF
.	TRBV30	TRBJ2-2	CAWAHDRLNTGELFF
.	TRBV28	TRBJ1-4	CASAEYGTNEKLFF
.	TRBV30	TRBJ2-1	CAWSLGVGNEQFF
once	TRBV30	TRBJ1-1	CAWSVLGTVEAFF